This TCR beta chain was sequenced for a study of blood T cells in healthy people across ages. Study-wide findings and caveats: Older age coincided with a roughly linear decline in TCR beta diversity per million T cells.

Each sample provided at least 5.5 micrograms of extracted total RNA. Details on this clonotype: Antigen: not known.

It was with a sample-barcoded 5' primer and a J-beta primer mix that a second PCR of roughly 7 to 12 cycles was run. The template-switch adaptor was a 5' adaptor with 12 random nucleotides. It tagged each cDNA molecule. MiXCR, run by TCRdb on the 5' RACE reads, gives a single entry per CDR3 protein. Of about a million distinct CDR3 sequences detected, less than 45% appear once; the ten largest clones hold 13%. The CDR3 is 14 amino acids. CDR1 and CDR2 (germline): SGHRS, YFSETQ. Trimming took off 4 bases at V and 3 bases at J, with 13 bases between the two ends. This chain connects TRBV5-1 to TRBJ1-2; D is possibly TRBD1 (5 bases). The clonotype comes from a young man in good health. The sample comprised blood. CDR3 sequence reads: CASSPDTGDYGYTF. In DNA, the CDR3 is TGCGCCAGCAGCCCCGACACGGGGGACTATGGCTACACCTTC.